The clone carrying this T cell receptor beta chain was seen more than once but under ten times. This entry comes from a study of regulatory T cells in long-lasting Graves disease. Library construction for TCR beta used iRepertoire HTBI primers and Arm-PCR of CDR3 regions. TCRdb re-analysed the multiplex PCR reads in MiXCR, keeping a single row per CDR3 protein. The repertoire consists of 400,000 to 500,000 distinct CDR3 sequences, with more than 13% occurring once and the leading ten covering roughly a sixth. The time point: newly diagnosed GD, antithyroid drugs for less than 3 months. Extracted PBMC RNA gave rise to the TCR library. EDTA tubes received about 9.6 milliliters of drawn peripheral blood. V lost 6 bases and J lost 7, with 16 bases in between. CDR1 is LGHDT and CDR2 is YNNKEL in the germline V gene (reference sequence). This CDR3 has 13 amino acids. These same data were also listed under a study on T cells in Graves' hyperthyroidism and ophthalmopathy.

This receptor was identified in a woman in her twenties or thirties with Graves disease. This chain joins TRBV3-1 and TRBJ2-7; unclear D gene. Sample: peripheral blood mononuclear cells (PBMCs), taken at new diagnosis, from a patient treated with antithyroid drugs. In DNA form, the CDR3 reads TGTGCCAGCAGACCCAGACTCCCCGGGGAGCAGTACTTC. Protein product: CASRPRLPGEQYF.